The present entry profiles one T cell receptor (beta chain) with its context. The antigen remains undetermined. In the PCR, 60 Vbeta and 13 Jbeta primers were used. Repertoires were generated with immunoSEQ multiplex PCR, while TCRdb's copy carries only in-frame clones and drops some. The table has some 210,000 clones, roughly 76% seen once. This entry comes from a study of cytomegalovirus exposure and HLA in healthy donors. General study points: Segments of the TCR beta V type were, in most cases, productive about 87% or about 30% of the time in an earlier analysis.

The sequenced sample was PBMCs. The clonotype originates from a woman aged 25 to 39 in good health and CMV-seropositive.

The CDR3 sequence is CASSPVTGSSYEQYF. In DNA, the CDR3 is TGTGCCAGCAGCCCCGTGACAGGTTCTTCCTACGAGCAGTACTTC. V and J are TRBV7-6 and TRBJ2-7; TRBD1 is a possible D gene (6 bases). CDR3 length: 15 residues. CDR1 and CDR2 from the germline V gene are SGHVS and FNYEAQ. V gave up 5 bases and J gave up 1 base, with 15 bases separating them.